This T cell receptor (beta chain) originates from a study of tissue T cells after allogeneic stem cell transplantation. Turning to the study itself: Pathologist H&E review favored samples with visible lymphocytes for sequencing among multiple samples. Study-wide findings and caveats: This small cohort was clinically heterogeneous, and sampling depth was a limitation. Anatomically similar tissues had similar TCR repertoires within each patient. In patients and mice, blood and spleen missed much of tissue repertoire.

This clone is judged medium-sized. Antigen: not known. Profiling relied on immunoSEQ multiplex PCR, and the TCRdb table lists in-frame clones only, not all of them. Here the sample spans 20,000 to 30,000 clones, around 79% being singletons. CDR1 is LGHNA, CDR2 YSLEER, per germline. Trimming shortened V by 0 bases and J by 5 bases, and 6 bases separated the two germline ends. There are 13 residues in the CDR3. Sequencing was performed on tissue from the ileum, taken at autopsy. The chain employs TRBV4-3 and TRBJ2-3; D call uncertain. The receptor was isolated from a female donor aged 60 or older with lung cancer. The DNA of the CDR3 is TGCGCCAGCAGCCAAGACAGAAGAGATACGCAGTATTTT. It translates to CASSQDRRDTQYF.